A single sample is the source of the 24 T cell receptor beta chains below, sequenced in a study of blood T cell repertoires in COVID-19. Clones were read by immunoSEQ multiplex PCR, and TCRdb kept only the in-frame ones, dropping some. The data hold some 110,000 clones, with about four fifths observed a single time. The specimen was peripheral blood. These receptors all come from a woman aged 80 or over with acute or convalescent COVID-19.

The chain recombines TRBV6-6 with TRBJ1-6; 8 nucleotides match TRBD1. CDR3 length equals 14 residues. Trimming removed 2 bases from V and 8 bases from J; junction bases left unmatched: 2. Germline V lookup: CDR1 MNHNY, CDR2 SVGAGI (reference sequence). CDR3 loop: CASSYTGGDSPLHF. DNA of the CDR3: TGTGCCAGCAGTTACACAGGGGGGGATTCACCCCTCCACTTT.

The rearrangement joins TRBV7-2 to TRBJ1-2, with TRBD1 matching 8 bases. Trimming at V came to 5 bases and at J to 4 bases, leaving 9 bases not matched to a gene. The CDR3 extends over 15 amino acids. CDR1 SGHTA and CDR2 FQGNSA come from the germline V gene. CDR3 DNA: TGTGCCAGCAGCACCAGACAGGGGCCAACCTATGGCTACACCTTC. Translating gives CASSTRQGPTYGYTF.

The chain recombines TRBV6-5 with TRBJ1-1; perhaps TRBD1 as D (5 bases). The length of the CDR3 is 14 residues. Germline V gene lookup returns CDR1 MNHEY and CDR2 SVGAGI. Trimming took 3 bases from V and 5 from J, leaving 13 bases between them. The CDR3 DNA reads TGTGCCAGCAGTTATGCAGGGCGGTTGACTGAAGCTTTCTTT. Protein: CASSYAGRLTEAFF.

CDR3: CASSVGVRGGRLTDTQYF. CDR3 nucleotide sequence: TGTGCCAGCAGCGTAGGGGTCCGGGGCGGGAGGTTAACAGATACGCAGTATTTT. This chain uses TRBV9 with TRBJ2-3; 8 bases agree with TRBD2. The trim removed 0 bases at V and 3 bases at J, leaving 12 bases unmatched. This CDR3 contains 18 residues. CDR1 SGDLS and CDR2 YYNGEE come from the germline V gene.

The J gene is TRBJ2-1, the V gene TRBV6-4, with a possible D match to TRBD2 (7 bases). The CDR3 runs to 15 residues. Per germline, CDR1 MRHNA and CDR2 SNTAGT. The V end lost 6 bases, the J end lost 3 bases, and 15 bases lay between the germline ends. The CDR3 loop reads CASSREGGVYNEQFF. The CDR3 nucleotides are TGTGCCAGCAGCCGAGAGGGGGGGGTCTACAATGAGCAGTTCTTC.

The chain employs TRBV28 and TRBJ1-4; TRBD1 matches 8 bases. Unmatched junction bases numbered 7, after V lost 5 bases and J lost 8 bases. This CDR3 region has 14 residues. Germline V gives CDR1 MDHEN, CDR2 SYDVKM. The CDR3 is CASSPGGAGEKLFF. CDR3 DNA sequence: TGTGCCAGCAGTCCAGGGGGCGCGGGGGAAAAACTGTTTTTT.

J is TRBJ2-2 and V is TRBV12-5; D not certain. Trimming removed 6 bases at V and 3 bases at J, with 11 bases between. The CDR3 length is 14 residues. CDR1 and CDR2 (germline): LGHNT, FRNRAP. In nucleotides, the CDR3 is TGTGCTAGTGGACTACTAACCGACACCGGGGAGCTGTTTTTT. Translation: CASGLLTDTGELFF.

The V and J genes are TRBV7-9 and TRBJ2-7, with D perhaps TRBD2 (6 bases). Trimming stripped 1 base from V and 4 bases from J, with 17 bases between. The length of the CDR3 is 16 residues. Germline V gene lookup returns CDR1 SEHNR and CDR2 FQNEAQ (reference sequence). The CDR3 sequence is CASSLDGGGKTYEQYF. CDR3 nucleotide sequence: TGTGCCAGCAGCTTAGACGGGGGAGGAAAGACATACGAGCAGTACTTC.

In nucleotides, the CDR3 is TGTGCCAGCAGCCCAAGCGGGAGTATGACCGGGGAGCTGTTTTTT. Protein sequence: CASSPSGSMTGELFF. This sequence joins TRBV11-2 and TRBJ2-2, with TRBD2 identical over 8 bases. The CDR3 extends over 15 amino acids. The V segment lost 5 bases and the J segment 5 bases; nucleotides outside the gene matches: 7. Germline CDR1 reads SGHAT; CDR2 reads FQNNGV.

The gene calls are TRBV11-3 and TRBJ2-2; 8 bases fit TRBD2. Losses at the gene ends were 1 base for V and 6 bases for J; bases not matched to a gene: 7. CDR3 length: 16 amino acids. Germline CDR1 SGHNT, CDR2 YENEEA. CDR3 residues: CASSLVSGRGAGELFF. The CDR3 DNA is TGTGCCAGCAGCTTAGTCAGCGGGAGAGGGGCCGGGGAGCTGTTTTTT.

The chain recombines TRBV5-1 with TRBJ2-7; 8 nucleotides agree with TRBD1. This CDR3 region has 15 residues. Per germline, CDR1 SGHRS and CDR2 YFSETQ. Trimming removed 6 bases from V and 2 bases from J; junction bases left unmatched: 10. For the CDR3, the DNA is TGCGCCAGCACCACCGGACAGGGAAGCCCCTACGAGCAGTACTTC. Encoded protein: CASTTGQGSPYEQYF.

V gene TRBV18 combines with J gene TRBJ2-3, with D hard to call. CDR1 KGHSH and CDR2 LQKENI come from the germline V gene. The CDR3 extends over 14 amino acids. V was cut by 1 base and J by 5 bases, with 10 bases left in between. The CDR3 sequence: CASSPQSPRDTQYF. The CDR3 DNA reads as TGTGCCAGCTCACCACAGAGCCCCCGAGATACGCAGTATTTT.

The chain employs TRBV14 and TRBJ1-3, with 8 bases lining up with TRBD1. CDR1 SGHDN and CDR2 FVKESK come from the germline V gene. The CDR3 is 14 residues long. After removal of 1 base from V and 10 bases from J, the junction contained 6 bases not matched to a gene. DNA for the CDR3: TGTGCCAGCAGCCAAGCCCAGGGGGCCGGGACCATATATTTT. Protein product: CASSQAQGAGTIYF.

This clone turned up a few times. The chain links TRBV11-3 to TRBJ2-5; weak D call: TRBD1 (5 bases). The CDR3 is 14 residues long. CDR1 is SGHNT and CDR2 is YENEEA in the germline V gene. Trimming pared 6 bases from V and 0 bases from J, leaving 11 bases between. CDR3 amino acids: CASRVGAYQETQYF. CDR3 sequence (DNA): TGTGCCAGCAGGGTTGGGGCGTACCAAGAGACCCAGTACTTC.

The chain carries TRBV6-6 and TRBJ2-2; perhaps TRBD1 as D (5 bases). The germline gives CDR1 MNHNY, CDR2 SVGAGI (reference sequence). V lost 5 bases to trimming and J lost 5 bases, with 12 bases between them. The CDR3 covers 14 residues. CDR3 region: CASSTSDRTGELFF. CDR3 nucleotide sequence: TGTGCCAGCAGTACCAGTGACAGAACCGGGGAGCTGTTTTTT.

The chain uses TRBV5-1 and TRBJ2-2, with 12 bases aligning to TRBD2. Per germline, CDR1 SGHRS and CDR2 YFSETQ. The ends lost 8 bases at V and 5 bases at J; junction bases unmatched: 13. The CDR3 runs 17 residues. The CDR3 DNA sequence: TGCGCCAGTAGCGGACAGGGCACTAGCGGGAGGACCGGGGAGCTGTTTTTT. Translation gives CASSGQGTSGRTGELFF. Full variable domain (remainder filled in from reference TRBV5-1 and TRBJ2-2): KAGVTQTPRYLIKTRGQQVTLSCSPISGHRSVSWYQQTPGQGLQFLFEYFSETQRNKGNFPGRFSGRQFSNSRSEMNVSTLELGDSALYLCASSGQGTSGRTGELFFGEGSRLTVL.

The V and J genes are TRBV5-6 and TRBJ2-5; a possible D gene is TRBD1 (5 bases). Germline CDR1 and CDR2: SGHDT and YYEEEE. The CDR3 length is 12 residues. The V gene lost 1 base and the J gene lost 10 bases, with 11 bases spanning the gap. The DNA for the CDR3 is TGTGCCAGCAGCTTGCAGGGTGCTGTCCAGTACTTC. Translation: CASSLQGAVQYF.

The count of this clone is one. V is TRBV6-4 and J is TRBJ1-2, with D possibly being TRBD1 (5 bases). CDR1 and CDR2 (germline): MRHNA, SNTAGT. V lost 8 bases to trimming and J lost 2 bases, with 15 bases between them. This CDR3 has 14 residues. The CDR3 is CASCIVKGNYGYTF. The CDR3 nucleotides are TGTGCCAGCTGCATCGTTAAGGGGAACTATGGCTACACCTTC.

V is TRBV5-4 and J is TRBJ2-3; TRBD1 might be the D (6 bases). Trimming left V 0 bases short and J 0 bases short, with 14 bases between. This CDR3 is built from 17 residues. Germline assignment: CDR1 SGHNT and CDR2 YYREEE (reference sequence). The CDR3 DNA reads TGTGCCAGCAGCTTGGGGGTGACAGGACCTAGCACAGATACGCAGTATTTT. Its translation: CASSLGVTGPSTDTQYF.

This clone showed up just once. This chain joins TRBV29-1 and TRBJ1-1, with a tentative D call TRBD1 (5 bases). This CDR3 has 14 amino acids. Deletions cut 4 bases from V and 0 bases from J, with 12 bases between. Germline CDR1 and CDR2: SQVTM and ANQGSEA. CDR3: CSVATGEMNTEAFF. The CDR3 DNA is TGCAGCGTTGCCACAGGAGAGATGAACACTGAAGCTTTCTTT. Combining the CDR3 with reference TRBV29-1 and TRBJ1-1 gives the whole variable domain SAVISQKPSRDICQRGTSLTIQCQVDSQVTMMFWYRQQPGQSLTLIATANQGSEATYESGFVIDKFPISRPNLTFSTLTVSNMSPEDSSIYLCSVATGEMNTEAFFGQGTRLTVV.

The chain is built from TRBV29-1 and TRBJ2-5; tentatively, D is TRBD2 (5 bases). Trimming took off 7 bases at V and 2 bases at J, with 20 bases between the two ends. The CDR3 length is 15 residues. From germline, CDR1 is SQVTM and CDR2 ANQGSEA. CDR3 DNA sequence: TGCAGCGCTTGGGAGCTAGGGATAGTTCAAGAGACCCAGTACTTC. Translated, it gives CSAWELGIVQETQYF.

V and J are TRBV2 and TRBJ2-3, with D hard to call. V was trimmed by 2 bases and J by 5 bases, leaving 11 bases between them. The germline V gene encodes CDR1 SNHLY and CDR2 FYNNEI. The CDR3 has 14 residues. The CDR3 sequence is CASSESLSRDTQYF. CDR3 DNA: TGTGCCAGCAGTGAAAGCCTATCTCGAGATACGCAGTATTTT.

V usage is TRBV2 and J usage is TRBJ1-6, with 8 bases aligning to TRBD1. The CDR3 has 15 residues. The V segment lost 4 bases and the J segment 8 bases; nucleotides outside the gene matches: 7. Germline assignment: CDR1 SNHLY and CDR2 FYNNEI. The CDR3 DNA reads TGTGCCAGCAGTGCGATGACAGGGGCCGATTCACCCCTCCACTTT. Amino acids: CASSAMTGADSPLHF. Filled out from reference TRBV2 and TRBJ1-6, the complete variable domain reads EPEVTQTPSHQVTQMGQEVILRCVPISNHLYFYWYRQILGQKVEFLVSFYNNEISEKSEIFDDQFSVERPDGSNFTLKIRSTKLEDSAMYFCASSAMTGADSPLHFGNGTRLTVT.

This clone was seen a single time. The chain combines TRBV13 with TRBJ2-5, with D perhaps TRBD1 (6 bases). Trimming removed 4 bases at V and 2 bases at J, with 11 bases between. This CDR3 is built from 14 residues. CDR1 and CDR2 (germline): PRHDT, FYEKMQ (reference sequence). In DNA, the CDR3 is TGTGCCAGCAGCTCCACAGGGAAACAAGAGACCCAGTACTTC. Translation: CASSSTGKQETQYF.